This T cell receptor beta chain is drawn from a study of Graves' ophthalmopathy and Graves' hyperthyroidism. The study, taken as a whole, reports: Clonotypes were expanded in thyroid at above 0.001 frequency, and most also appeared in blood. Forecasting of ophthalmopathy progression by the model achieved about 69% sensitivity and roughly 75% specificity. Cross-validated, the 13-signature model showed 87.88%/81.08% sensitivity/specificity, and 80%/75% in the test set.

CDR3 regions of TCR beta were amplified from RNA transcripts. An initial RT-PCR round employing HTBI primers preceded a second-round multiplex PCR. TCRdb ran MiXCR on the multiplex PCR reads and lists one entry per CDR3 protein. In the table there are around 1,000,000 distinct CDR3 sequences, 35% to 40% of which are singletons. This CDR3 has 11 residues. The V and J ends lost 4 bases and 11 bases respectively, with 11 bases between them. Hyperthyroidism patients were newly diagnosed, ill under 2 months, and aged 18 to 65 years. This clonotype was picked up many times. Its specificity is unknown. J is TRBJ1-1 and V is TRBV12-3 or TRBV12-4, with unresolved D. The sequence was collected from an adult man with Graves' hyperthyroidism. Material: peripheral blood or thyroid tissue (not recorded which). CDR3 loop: CASSSVNNAFF. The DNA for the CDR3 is TGTGCCAGCAGTTCCGTGAATAACGCTTTCTTT.